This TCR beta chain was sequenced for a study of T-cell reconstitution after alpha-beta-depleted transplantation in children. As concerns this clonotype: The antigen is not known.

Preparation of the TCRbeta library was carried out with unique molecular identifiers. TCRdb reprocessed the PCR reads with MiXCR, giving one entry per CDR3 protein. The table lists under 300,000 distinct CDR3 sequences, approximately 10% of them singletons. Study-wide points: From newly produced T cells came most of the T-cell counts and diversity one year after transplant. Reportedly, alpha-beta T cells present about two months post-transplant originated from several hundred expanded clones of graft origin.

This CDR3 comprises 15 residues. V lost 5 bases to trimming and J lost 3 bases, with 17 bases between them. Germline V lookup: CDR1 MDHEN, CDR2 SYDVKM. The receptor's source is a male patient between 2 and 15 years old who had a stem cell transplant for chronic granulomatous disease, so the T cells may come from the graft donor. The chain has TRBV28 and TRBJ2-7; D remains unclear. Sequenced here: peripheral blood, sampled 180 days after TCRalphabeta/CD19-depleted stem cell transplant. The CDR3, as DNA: TGTGCCAGCAGTCAAGCAGGACGGAGCCTCTACGAGCAGTACTTC. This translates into CASSQAGRSLYEQYF.